One TCR beta chain is described in this entry. The target antigen is unknown. This sample includes further DNA sequences coding for the same CDR3. This record belongs to a study of cytomegalovirus exposure and HLA in healthy donors. Study results and caveats: A link between a missense DCLRE1C variant and TCR beta V- and J-gene trimming emerged from a later analysis.

There are 13 residues in the CDR3. V was pared by 0 bases and J by 0 bases, with 4 bases between. In germline, CDR1 is SGDLS, CDR2 YYNGEE. The study ran its PCR with 60 Vbeta and 13 Jbeta primers. This table comes from immunoSEQ multiplex PCR, and its TCRdb copy is limited to in-frame clones, with some not included. The sample includes 210,000 or so clones, over 70% of them seen just once. The receptor's source is a boy aged 2 to 9 in good health and CMV-seronegative. V usage is TRBV9 and J usage is TRBJ2-7; D unclear. Sample: PBMCs. This CDR3 is CASSVDSSYEQYF. CDR3 nucleotide sequence: TGTGCCAGCAGCGTAGACAGCTCCTACGAGCAGTACTTC.